The rows below give T cell receptor beta chains drawn from one sample of a study of OX40 agonist ivuxolimab in advanced cancers. Here immunoSEQ multiplex PCR was the method, and the copy in TCRdb shows in-frame clones only, minus some. The data hold more than 25,000 clones, with 86% observed a single time. This material consisted of CD4+ or CD8+ T cells sorted from blood, taken in a trial of the OX40 agonist ivuxolimab. Receptors were obtained from an adult with an advanced solid tumor such as melanoma, head and neck, liver or kidney cancer. The conserved cysteine and the conserved F or W are not part of the CDR3 here. Clone size is given for some rows only: seen once, a few or many times, or a class if the clone is expanded.

-	13	TRBJ2-7	TRBV21-1	ASSNLMDGTYEQY
-	13	TRBJ2-7	TRBV19	ASPFISGRFHEQY
-	14	TRBJ2-7	TRBV29-1	SVAGLTGTSSYEQY
-	13	TRBJ1-2	TRBV14	ASSQAGRTVNGYT
-	14	TRBJ2-7	TRBV6-5	ASSYSNFASEYEQY
-	13	TRBJ2-1	TRBV7-9	ASSLGLAGGHEQF
once	10	TRBJ1-2	TRBV7-9	ASSLAFYGYT
-	11	TRBJ2-5	TRBV5-4	ASSLWTYETQY
-	13	TRBJ2-1	TRBV27	ASTPRAGQYNEQF
-	11	TRBJ1-1	TRBV7-8	ASSQDGNTEAF
-	13	TRBJ2-3	TRBV21-1	ASSKEKGVTDTQY
-	12	TRBJ2-1	TRBV7-6	ASSLEGPYNEQF
-	11	TRBJ2-7	TRBV7-9	ASSRESEHEQY
-	13	TRBJ2-7	TRBV27	ASSTIWRGRKEQY
-	12	TRBJ1-4	TRBV28	ASRPTVTNEKLF
-	10	TRBJ2-1	TRBV10-3	ASTDTYNEQF
-	13	TRBJ1-2	TRBV30	AWSVLGQGFGGYT
-	12	TRBJ1-4	TRBV25-1	ASSRGQTREKLF
once	12	TRBJ2-3	TRBV9	ASHTGYGTDTQY
-	15	TRBJ2-3	TRBV7-8	ASSSLAGGPVGDTQY
-	13	TRBJ2-7	TRBV5-1	ASSSPQRGEYEQY
-	10	TRBJ2-1	TRBV9	ASSVVANEQF
once	12	TRBJ2-7	TRBV5-6	ASSFGTGGYEQY
-	15	TRBJ1-4	TRBV7-8	ASSLALGRTGKEKLF
-	14	TRBJ1-5	TRBV28	ASTLRGLDSNQPQH
-	12	TRBJ2-7	TRBV14	ASSPGTAIYEQY
once	13	TRBJ2-7	TRBV27	ASSLPGQGIHEQY
-	12	TRBJ2-2	TRBV11-2	ASSLSGVTGELF
-	12	TRBJ2-7	TRBV6-6	ASSSPTIFDEQY
-	14	TRBJ2-3	TRBV10-1	ASSQLAGGLTDTQY
-	12	TRBJ2-1	TRBV7-9	ASSHPLGGHEQF
-	13	TRBJ1-4	TRBV5-5	ASSLVAFTNEKLF
-	12	TRBJ2-1	TRBV6-5	ASSPGQEYNEQF